A single sample gave rise to the 20 T cell receptor beta chains below, sequenced in a study of cytomegalovirus exposure and HLA in healthy donors. Primers: 60 Vbeta forward and 13 Jbeta reverse. The assay was immunoSEQ multiplex PCR, and TCRdb's table has in-frame clones only and misses some. The table shows roughly 190,000 clones, with roughly four fifths occurring only once. Sequences were obtained from PBMCs. The receptors here all came from a woman in her 30s in good health and CMV-seropositive.

This chain uses TRBV6-5 with TRBJ2-1; the D gene is possibly TRBD2 (6 bases). The CDR3 length is 14 residues. V lost 7 bases, J lost 9 bases, and 19 bases lay in between. Germline V gene sequence: CDR1 MNHEY, CDR2 SVGAGI. CDR3 DNA: TGTGCCAGCATCAAGACGGGAGCAAGGAGTGAGCAGTTCTTC. Its protein product is CASIKTGARSEQFF.

This rearrangement joins TRBV20-1 to TRBJ2-7; D not resolved. V shed 2 bases and J shed 4 bases, with 6 bases lying between them. The CDR3 is 11 amino acids. Germline V gene lookup returns CDR1 DFQATT and CDR2 SNEGSKA (reference sequence). DNA of the CDR3: TGCAGTGCTAGACAAATTTACGAGCAGTACTTC. Amino acids: CSARQIYEQYF.

J is TRBJ2-7 and V is TRBV7-2; maybe TRBD1 (6 bases). The CDR3 is 12 residues long. Germline CDR1 is SGHTA and CDR2 is FQGNSA. Trimming pared 3 bases from V and 7 bases from J, leaving 10 bases between. CDR3 nucleotides: TGTGCCAGCAGCTTTCAGGGGAATGAGCAGTACTTC. Its translation: CASSFQGNEQYF.

The CDR3, as DNA: TGTGCCAGCAGTTACTCGAGGCTCTCCTACGAGCAGTACTTC. Protein sequence: CASSYSRLSYEQYF. This sequence joins TRBV6-5 and TRBJ2-7; D remains ambiguous. The CDR3 runs to 14 residues. Deletions cut 0 bases from V and 0 bases from J, with 6 bases between. Germline assignment: CDR1 MNHEY and CDR2 SVGAGI.

The rearrangement uses TRBV5-6 and TRBJ1-2, with 7 bases identical to TRBD1. CDR3 size: 14 residues. The trim removed 2 bases at V and 4 bases at J, leaving 5 bases unmatched. CDR1 and CDR2 from the germline V gene are SGHDT and YYEEEE. The CDR3 DNA follows: TGTGCCAGCAGCTTCCGACAGGGAATCTATGGCTACACCTTC. As protein: CASSFRQGIYGYTF.

The chain carries TRBV7-2 and TRBJ2-7, with D perhaps matching TRBD1 (6 bases). V gave up 5 bases and J gave up 5 bases, with 16 bases separating them. CDR1 is SGHTA and CDR2 is FQGNSA in the germline V gene. CDR3 length: 14 amino acids. CDR3 bases: TGTGCCAGCAGCCGAACCGACAGGCTCCACGAGCAGTACTTC. It yields the protein CASSRTDRLHEQYF.

This chain uses TRBV9 with TRBJ1-3; D unclear. Germline CDR1 and CDR2: SGDLS and YYNGEE. V was pared by 4 bases and J by 0 bases, with 11 bases between. The CDR3 sequence is 15 residues long. The CDR3 DNA is TGTGCCAGCAGCTCTAGTAAGGACTCTGGAAACACCATATATTTT. This gives the protein CASSSSKDSGNTIYF.

The chain employs TRBV28 and TRBJ2-5; TRBD1 matches at 8 bases. This CDR3 has 17 residues. Germline V lookup: CDR1 MDHEN, CDR2 SYDVKM. V shed 3 bases and J 5 bases; nucleotides not matched to a gene: 14. As DNA, the CDR3 is TGTGCCAGCAGTTTTGGTCAGGGGGCGCGTCGGGTGGAGACCCAGTACTTC. This encodes CASSFGQGARRVETQYF.

The chain has TRBV4-1 and TRBJ1-2, with TRBD1 matching over 7 bases. The V gene end was trimmed by 4 bases and the J gene end by 1 base; junction bases not matched to a gene: 0. The CDR3 loop spans 13 amino acids. Germline-derived CDR1 and CDR2 are MGHRA and YSYEKL. The DNA for the CDR3 is TGCGCCAGCAGCCCAGGGGGTAACTATGGCTACACCTTC. As protein: CASSPGGNYGYTF.

The chain is built from TRBV7-2 and TRBJ1-2; tentative D call: TRBD1 (6 bases). The CDR3 has 16 residues. CDR1 and CDR2 (germline): SGHTA, FQGNSA. Trimming shortened V by 2 bases and J by 2 bases, and 15 bases separated the two germline ends. CDR3 bases: TGTGCCAGCAGCTTAAATCCACAGGGAGTGAACTATGGCTACACCTTC. As protein: CASSLNPQGVNYGYTF. The full variable domain, with the rest looked up from reference TRBV7-2 and TRBJ1-2, is GAGVSQSPSNKVTEKGKDVELRCDPISGHTALYWYRQSLGQGLEFLIYFQGNSAPDKSGLPSDRFSAERTGGSVSTLTIQRTQQEDSAVYLCASSLNPQGVNYGYTFGSGTRLTVV.

This clone was picked up a small number of times. The chain uses TRBV10-3 and TRBJ2-2, with D perhaps TRBD2 (6 bases). The ends were cut back, 2 bases at V and 7 bases at J, with 8 bases in the middle. CDR1 and CDR2 from the germline V gene are ENHRY and SYGVKD. The CDR3 length is 13 residues. The CDR3 DNA sequence: TGTGCCATCAGTGAGCTAGCGAACGGGGAGCTGTTTTTT. This sequence encodes CAISELANGELFF.

The J gene is TRBJ2-4, the V gene TRBV27, with unresolved D. The V end was cut by 7 bases, the J end by 7 bases, with 11 bases between. In germline, CDR1 is MNHEY, CDR2 SMNVEV (reference sequence). The CDR3 is 12 amino acids. The CDR3 spells CASIGLGNIQYF. The DNA for the CDR3 is TGTGCCAGCATTGGGCTTGGGAACATTCAGTACTTC.

This clone has more than one count but fewer than ten. This chain connects TRBV7-8 to TRBJ2-5; D is ambiguous. The V and J ends lost 5 bases and 2 bases respectively, with 12 bases between them. The CDR3 has 14 amino acids. Germline CDR1 reads SGHVS; CDR2 reads FQNEAQ. The CDR3 DNA follows: TGTGCCAGCAGCCCAACCGGGTGGCAAGAGACCCAGTACTTC. This codes for CASSPTGWQETQYF.

This chain joins TRBV27 and TRBJ2-1, with TRBD1 matching over 9 bases. From germline, CDR1 is MNHEY and CDR2 SMNVEV (reference sequence). The CDR3 has 14 amino acids. Losses at the gene ends were 4 bases for V and 2 bases for J; bases not matched to a gene: 0. Here the CDR3 DNA reads TGTGCCAGCAGTTACAGGGGGCCCTACAATGAGCAGTTCTTC. It specifies CASSYRGPYNEQFF.

The chain links TRBV6-5 to TRBJ2-3; 9 bases align to TRBD1. The J segment lost 6 bases and the V segment lost 4 bases, leaving 5 bases of the junction unmatched. CDR1 and CDR2 from the germline V gene are MNHEY and SVGAGI. This CDR3 is 14 amino acids long. The CDR3 region has the DNA TGTGCCAGCAGTTCGGACAGGGGAGGCGATACGCAGTATTTT. Translating gives CASSSDRGGDTQYF.

This clone was counted a single time. The chain joins TRBV6-5 to TRBJ2-3; 8 bases are a match to TRBD2. In germline, CDR1 is MNHEY, CDR2 SVGAGI. This CDR3 has 13 amino acids. J was trimmed by 4 bases and V by 11 bases; bases with no gene match: 8. The CDR3 protein is CALGSGSSDTQYF. As DNA, the CDR3 is TGTGCCCTAGGAAGCGGGAGTTCAGATACGCAGTATTTT.

The rearrangement joins TRBV28 to TRBJ1-4; 9 nucleotides align to TRBD1. V dropped 6 bases and J dropped 6; count of bases not matched to a gene: 5. There are 14 residues in the CDR3. Germline values: CDR1 MDHEN, CDR2 SYDVKM. The CDR3 region is CASSEGQGYEKLFF. In DNA form, the CDR3 reads TGTGCCAGCAGCGAGGGACAGGGATATGAAAAACTGTTTTTT.

The chain recombines TRBV6-6 with TRBJ2-6; D uncertain. The V end was cut by 11 bases, the J end by 1 base, with 9 bases between. This CDR3 is 13 amino acids long. Germline CDR1 is MNHNY and CDR2 is SVGAGI (reference sequence). The CDR3: CAASQSGANVLTF. The DNA for the CDR3 is TGTGCCGCCTCCCAGTCTGGGGCCAACGTCCTGACTTTC.

In its sample, this clone was seen a few times. The chain uses TRBV5-1 and TRBJ1-2; the D gene is possibly TRBD1 (6 bases). CDR1 SGHRS and CDR2 YFSETQ come from the germline V gene. The V and J ends lost 4 bases and 8 bases respectively, with 18 bases between them. There are 14 residues in the CDR3. The CDR3 here is CASSPNFRGNGYTF. The CDR3 DNA sequence: TGCGCCAGCAGCCCGAATTTCAGGGGTAACGGCTACACCTTC. Supplemented by reference TRBV5-1 and TRBJ1-2, the full variable domain reads KAGVTQTPRYLIKTRGQQVTLSCSPISGHRSVSWYQQTPGQGLQFLFEYFSETQRNKGNFPGRFSGRQFSNSRSEMNVSTLELGDSALYLCASSPNFRGNGYTFGSGTRLTVV.

V usage is TRBV4-2 and J usage is TRBJ2-6; D possibly corresponds to TRBD2 (6 bases). The CDR3 loop spans 20 amino acids. Looked up from germline, CDR1 is LGHNA and CDR2 is YNFKEQ. The germline V and J ends were trimmed by 2 bases and 3 bases, with 23 bases remaining between them. The CDR3 reads CASSQFFDSGSKVGANVLTF. Here the CDR3 DNA reads TGTGCCAGCAGCCAATTTTTCGATAGCGGATCCAAAGTTGGGGCCAACGTCCTGACTTTC.